This T cell receptor beta chain derives from a study of blood T cell repertoires in COVID-19. Method: immunoSEQ multiplex PCR; TCRdb's copy keeps in-frame clones and lacks some. Among around 150,000 clones listed, about three quarters were seen once. The clonotype originates from a man between 50 and 59 years old with acute or convalescent COVID-19. The material sequenced was peripheral blood.

In DNA, the CDR3 is TGTGCCAGCAGCAACACAGGGGGCGTTTCAGGGGAAAAACTGTTTTTT. It translates to CASSNTGGVSGEKLFF. The rearrangement links TRBV11-2 to TRBJ1-4; 9 bases align to TRBD1. The CDR3 contains 16 residues. The V gene end was trimmed by 5 bases and the J gene end by 8 bases; junction bases not matched to a gene: 12. CDR1 SGHAT and CDR2 FQNNGV come from the germline V gene.